This passage covers 27 T cell receptor beta chains from one sample sequenced in a study of identifying expanded T cells in peripheral blood. Clones were sequenced by immunoSEQ multiplex PCR, and TCRdb holds only the in-frame ones, with some missing. The profile covers more than 50,000 clones, with approximately 83% appearing a single time and about 19% taken by the ten largest. The sample taken for sequencing was blood. The source is a person between 18 and 70 years old in good health.

The rearrangement links TRBV5-4 to TRBJ2-2, with 9 bases that match TRBD2. After removal of 0 bases from V and 1 base from J, the junction contained 4 bases not matched to a gene. Germline V lookup: CDR1 SGHNT, CDR2 YYREEE (reference sequence). This CDR3 has 17 amino acids. As DNA, the CDR3 is TGTGCCAGCAGCTTGGAACTAGCGGGTGGGAACACCGGGGAGCTGTTTTTT. Its protein is CASSLELAGGNTGELFF.

The J gene is TRBJ1-2, the V gene TRBV6-1, with 10 bases fitting TRBD1. The CDR3 is made up of 14 amino acids. The germline V gene encodes CDR1 MNHNS and CDR2 SASEGT. Trimming cost V 7 bases and J 8 bases; bases outside gene matches: 10. In nucleotides, the CDR3 is TGTGCCAGCACAAACAGACAGGGGGCTGGCGGCTACACCTTC. This gives the protein CASTNRQGAGGYTF.

This rearrangement joins TRBV30 to TRBJ2-7; D is ambiguous. V shed 0 bases and J shed 4 bases, with 19 bases lying between them. Looked up from germline, CDR1 is GTSNPN and CDR2 is SVGIG (reference sequence). This CDR3 has 16 amino acids. CDR3 in DNA: TGTGCCTGGAGTGTAAGGAACTGGGCGATGAGGTACGAGCAGTACTTC. Encoded protein: CAWSVRNWAMRYEQYF.

The sample holds a few counts of this clone. The V call is TRBV29-1, the J call TRBJ2-1; TRBD2 matches at 9 bases. This CDR3 region has 14 residues. After removal of 3 bases from V and 4 bases from J, the junction contained 4 bases not matched to a gene. The germline gives CDR1 SQVTM, CDR2 ANQGSEA. The CDR3 loop is CSVDASGMYNEQFF. As DNA, the CDR3 is TGCAGCGTTGATGCTAGCGGGATGTACAATGAGCAGTTCTTC.

This clone has a single count. The chain recombines TRBV30 with TRBJ1-3; no clear D. Germline CDR1 and CDR2: GTSNPN and SVGIG (reference sequence). The CDR3 sequence is 14 residues long. The V and J ends lost 2 bases and 0 bases respectively, with 8 bases between them. The CDR3 DNA follows: TGTGCCTGGAGTCATGTTAACTCTGGAAACACCATATATTTT. This gives the protein CAWSHVNSGNTIYF.

The genes are TRBV11-3 and TRBJ2-3; 9 bases match TRBD2. Looked up from germline, CDR1 is SGHNT and CDR2 is YENEEA. The CDR3 loop spans 17 amino acids. Trimming took 4 bases from V and 0 from J; bases not matched to a gene: 8. Written as DNA, the CDR3 is TGTGCCAGCAGCTCTCCGCCGACTAGCGGCAGCACAGATACGCAGTATTTT. It codes for CASSSPPTSGSTDTQYF.

The chain joins TRBV27 to TRBJ1-5; 10 bases are a match to TRBD1. CDR1 and CDR2 (germline): MNHEY, SMNVEV (reference sequence). The V gene end was trimmed by 2 bases and the J gene end by 6 bases; junction bases not matched to a gene: 7. The CDR3 totals 16 residues. The CDR3 spells CASSLRGQGFVQPQHF. DNA of the CDR3: TGTGCCAGCAGTTTAAGGGGACAGGGGTTTGTTCAGCCCCAGCATTTT.

The chain uses TRBV30 and TRBJ1-3; D unclear. The germline V gene encodes CDR1 GTSNPN and CDR2 SVGIG (reference sequence). V gave up 4 bases and J gave up 0 bases, with 7 bases separating them. The CDR3 is 13 amino acids. CDR3 nucleotides: TGTGCCTGGACCTGGGGCTCTGGAAACACCATATATTTT. Protein: CAWTWGSGNTIYF.

This clone was observed a handful of times. CDR3 coding DNA: TGTGCCAGCAGCTTTGGTATGGGACAGGGGGATGGCTACACCTTC. This translates into CASSFGMGQGDGYTF. The chain is built from TRBV5-4 and TRBJ1-2; 11 bases agree with TRBD1. Losses at the gene ends were 2 bases for V and 6 bases for J; bases not matched to a gene: 6. The CDR3 covers 15 residues. Germline V gives CDR1 SGHNT, CDR2 YYREEE (reference sequence).

J is TRBJ1-1 and V is TRBV30, with D unclear. The CDR3 length is 14 residues. Germline CDR1 reads GTSNPN; CDR2 reads SVGIG (reference sequence). V lost 5 bases to trimming and J lost 1 base, with 14 bases between them. DNA of the CDR3: TGTGCCTGGTGGGAGAAATCGACGAACACTGAAGCTTTCTTT. Its translation: CAWWEKSTNTEAFF.

This sequence joins TRBV6-1 and TRBJ2-5, with TRBD1 matching 7 bases. The CDR3 has 16 residues. Germline V gives CDR1 MNHNS, CDR2 SASEGT. V gave up 2 bases and J gave up 0 bases; unmatched junction bases: 6. CDR3 nucleotides: TGTGCCAGCAGTGAATGGGAGCAGGGGGACCAAGAGACCCAGTACTTC. It is translated as CASSEWEQGDQETQYF.

The J gene is TRBJ2-5, the V gene TRBV6-1; no clear D gene. This CDR3 has 14 amino acids. The V and J ends lost 4 bases and 2 bases respectively, with 11 bases between them. Germline CDR1 MNHNS, CDR2 SASEGT. As DNA, the CDR3 is TGTGCCAGCAGTGGTCTAGGCAGGCAAGAGACCCAGTACTTC. This codes for CASSGLGRQETQYF.

CDR3 nucleotides: TGTGCCAGCAGCCCACTAGCGGGCAGCTCCTACGAGCAGTACTTC. Protein sequence: CASSPLAGSSYEQYF. The rearrangement links TRBV11-3 to TRBJ2-7; 9 positions match TRBD2. The CDR3 loop spans 15 amino acids. Germline V gene data show CDR1 as SGHNT and CDR2 as YENEEA. V lost 5 bases, J lost 0 bases, and 5 bases stayed unmatched. Using reference TRBV11-3 and TRBJ2-7 for the parts outside the CDR3, the full variable domain is EAGVVQSPRYKIIEKKQPVAFWCNPISGHNTLYWYLQNLGQGPELLIRYENEEAVDDSQLPKDRFSAERLKGVDSTLKIQPAELGDSAVYLCASSPLAGSSYEQYFGPGTRLTVT.

This CDR3 is CASSSRDRGLRETQYF. The DNA for the CDR3 is TGTGCCAGCAGCAGTAGAGACAGGGGGCTAAGGGAGACCCAGTACTTC. The chain employs TRBV21-1 and TRBJ2-5; no DNA check was done on the table's D call, TRBD1. TRBV21-1 is marked as a pseudogene. The CDR3 loop spans 16 amino acids.

This chain uses TRBV6-4 with TRBJ2-3, with D perhaps matching TRBD2 (5 bases). Between the trimmed V and J ends, which lost 5 bases and 0 bases, there was a span of 9 bases. The CDR3 totals 14 residues. In germline, CDR1 is MRHNA, CDR2 SNTAGT. This CDR3 reads CASSLERSTDTQYF. CDR3 DNA sequence: TGTGCCAGCAGTTTGGAGCGGAGCACAGATACGCAGTATTTT.

The chain joins TRBV5-4 to TRBJ1-6; the match to TRBD1 covers 8 bases. The CDR3 is 15 amino acids. Germline loops: CDR1 SGHNT, CDR2 YYREEE (reference sequence). J lost 9 bases, V lost 4 bases, and 9 bases had no gene match. This chain's CDR3 is CASSEDRGVSSPLHF. The DNA for the CDR3 is TGTGCCAGCAGCGAAGACAGGGGAGTGAGTTCACCCCTCCACTTT.

V usage is TRBV2 and J usage is TRBJ2-2; no reliable D call. Trimming removed 6 bases at V and 1 base at J, with 12 bases between. Germline CDR1 SNHLY, CDR2 FYNNEI. CDR3 length: 15 amino acids. The DNA for the CDR3 is TGTGCCAGCAGGAGTCGACGGATGAACACCGGGGAGCTGTTTTTT. Protein: CASRSRRMNTGELFF.

Regarding this clone: At the DNA level, this CDR3 is encoded by other sequences in the same sample as well. The V gene is TRBV29-1, the J gene TRBJ2-1, with D possibly TRBD2 on 7 matching bases. In germline, CDR1 is SQVTM, CDR2 ANQGSEA. The CDR3 consists of 13 residues. With 6 bases removed from V and 5 bases from J, the gap between germline ends came to 14 bases. DNA of the CDR3: TGCAGCGTGCGGGGAGGGGGGGACAATGAGCAGTTCTTC. Protein sequence: CSVRGGGDNEQFF.

The chain links TRBV11-3 to TRBJ2-1; D may be TRBD2 (6 bases). V lost 3 bases to trimming and J lost 8 bases, with 14 bases between them. The CDR3 covers 14 residues. In germline, CDR1 is SGHNT, CDR2 YENEEA. CDR3 bases: TGTGCCAGCAGCTTGGGCGGGATAGGCGATGAGCAGTTCTTC. Protein: CASSLGGIGDEQFF.

The rearrangement links TRBV5-1 to TRBJ1-2; no definite D call. CDR1 SGHRS and CDR2 YFSETQ come from the germline V gene. V was clipped by 0 bases and J by 10 bases, with 13 bases between them. The CDR3 has 13 residues. CDR3 bases: TGCGCCAGCAGCTTGGAACTGACGGAGGACTACACCTTC. This encodes CASSLELTEDYTF.

Only one count was recorded for this clone. The V gene is TRBV19, the J gene TRBJ1-5; D not certain. V lost 8 bases, J lost 0 bases, and 8 bases lay in between. Germline CDR1 LNHDA, CDR2 SQIVND (reference sequence). CDR3 size: 13 residues. The CDR3 sequence is CASGRASNQPQHF. The CDR3 nucleotides read TGTGCCAGTGGACGAGCTAGCAATCAGCCCCAGCATTTT.

The chain couples TRBV7-2 to TRBJ1-1, with D unresolved. The CDR3 has 14 residues. The germline V gene encodes CDR1 SGHTA and CDR2 FQGNSA. V was pared by 2 bases and J by 0 bases, with 7 bases between. Written as DNA, the CDR3 is TGTGCCAGCAGCTTAATACTGATGAACACTGAAGCTTTCTTT. Translation gives CASSLILMNTEAFF.

The J gene is TRBJ2-1, the V gene TRBV7-9; no firm D call. Trimming pared 5 bases from V and 0 bases from J, leaving 11 bases between. The CDR3 sequence is 15 residues long. Germline CDR1 is SEHNR and CDR2 is FQNEAQ (reference sequence). In DNA form, the CDR3 reads TGTGCCAGCAGCGGTGGGGTCCCCTCCTACAATGAGCAGTTCTTC. This sequence encodes CASSGGVPSYNEQFF.

The chain links TRBV5-1 to TRBJ1-4, with 9 bases lining up with TRBD1. Germline CDR1 SGHRS, CDR2 YFSETQ. The ends lost 4 bases at V and 5 bases at J; junction bases unmatched: 6. This CDR3 spans 15 amino acids. Written as DNA, the CDR3 is TGCGCCAGCAGCGGAGCGGGACAGGGAAATGAAAAACTGTTTTTT. It yields the protein CASSGAGQGNEKLFF.

The chain joins TRBV30 to TRBJ2-2; 7 positions match TRBD2. The CDR3 is 16 residues long. After removal of 0 bases from V and 2 bases from J, the junction contained 6 bases not matched to a gene. CDR1 GTSNPN and CDR2 SVGIG come from the germline V gene (reference sequence). The CDR3 nucleotides read TGTGCCTGGAGTGTGAGAAGCGGGGTCAACACCGGGGAGCTGTTTTTT. Protein: CAWSVRSGVNTGELFF. The whole variable domain, remainder taken from reference TRBV30 and TRBJ2-2, is SQTIHQWPATLVQPVGSPLSLECTVEGTSNPNLYWYRQAAGRGLQLLFYSVGIGQISSEVPQNLSASRPQDRQFILSSKKLLLSDSGFYLCAWSVRSGVNTGELFFGEGSRLTVL.

The chain employs TRBV4-3 and TRBJ2-3, with D tentatively TRBD2 (6 bases). The germline V and J ends were trimmed by 1 base and 4 bases, with 12 bases remaining between them. Germline lookup yields CDR1 LGHNA and CDR2 YSLEER. The CDR3 runs 15 residues. This chain's CDR3 is CASSQVGGMSDTQYF. The CDR3 bases are TGCGCCAGCAGCCAAGTCGGCGGGATGTCAGATACGCAGTATTTT.

V and J are TRBV6-5 and TRBJ1-2; 7 nucleotides agree with TRBD1. The CDR3 has 14 amino acids. CDR1 MNHEY and CDR2 SVGAGI come from the germline V gene. The V and J ends lost 2 bases and 7 bases, in that order; junction bases with no gene match: 7. CDR3: CASSYEGRGAGYTF. CDR3 coding DNA: TGTGCCAGCAGTTACGAGGGCAGGGGGGCTGGCTACACCTTC.